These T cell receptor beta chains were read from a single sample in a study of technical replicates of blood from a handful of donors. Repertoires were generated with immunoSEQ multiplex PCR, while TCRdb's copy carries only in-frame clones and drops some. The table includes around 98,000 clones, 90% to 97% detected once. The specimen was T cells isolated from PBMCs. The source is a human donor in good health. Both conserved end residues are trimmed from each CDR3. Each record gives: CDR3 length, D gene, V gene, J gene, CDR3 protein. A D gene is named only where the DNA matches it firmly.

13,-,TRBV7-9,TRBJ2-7,ASSLTGETSYEQY
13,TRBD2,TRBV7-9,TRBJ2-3,ASSRGDYDTDTQY
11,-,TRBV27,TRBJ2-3,ASSPGGTDTQY
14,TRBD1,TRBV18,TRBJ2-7,ASSPPRTGEDYEQY
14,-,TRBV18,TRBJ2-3,ASSDRSPILTDTQY
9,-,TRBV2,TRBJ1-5,ASSEERGQH
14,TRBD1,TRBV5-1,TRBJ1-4,ASSLAGTGGDEKLF
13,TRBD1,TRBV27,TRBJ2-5,ASSPSRQGGETQY
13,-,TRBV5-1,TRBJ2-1,ASSTIAANYNEQF
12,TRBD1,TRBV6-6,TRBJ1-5,ASSWDSSNQPQH
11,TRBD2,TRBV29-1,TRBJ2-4,SVLAVAKNIQY
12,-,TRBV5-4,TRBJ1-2,ASRKYGGASGYT
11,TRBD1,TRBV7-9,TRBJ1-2,ASSLGQGDGYT
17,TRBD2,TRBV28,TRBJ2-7,ASSFPKRGAGGPSGEQY
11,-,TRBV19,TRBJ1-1,ASSIPGTPEAF
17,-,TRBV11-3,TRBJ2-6,ASSLEARLIISGANVLT
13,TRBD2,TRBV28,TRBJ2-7,ASSFSSGVTYEQY
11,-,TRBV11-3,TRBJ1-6,ASSLDRVSPLH